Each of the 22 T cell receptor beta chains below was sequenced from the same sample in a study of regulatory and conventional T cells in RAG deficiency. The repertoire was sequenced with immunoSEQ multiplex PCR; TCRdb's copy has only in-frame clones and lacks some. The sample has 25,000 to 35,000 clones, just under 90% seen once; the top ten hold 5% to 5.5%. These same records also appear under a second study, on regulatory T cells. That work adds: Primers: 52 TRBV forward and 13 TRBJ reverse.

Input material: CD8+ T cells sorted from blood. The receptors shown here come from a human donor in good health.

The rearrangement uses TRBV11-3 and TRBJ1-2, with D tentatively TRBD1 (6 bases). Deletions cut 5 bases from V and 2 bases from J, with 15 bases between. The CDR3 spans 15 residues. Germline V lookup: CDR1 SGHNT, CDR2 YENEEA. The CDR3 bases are TGTGCCAGCAGCCCGACAGGTGAACCCAACTATGGCTACACCTTC. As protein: CASSPTGEPNYGYTF. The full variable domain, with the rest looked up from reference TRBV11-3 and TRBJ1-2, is EAGVVQSPRYKIIEKKQPVAFWCNPISGHNTLYWYLQNLGQGPELLIRYENEEAVDDSQLPKDRFSAERLKGVDSTLKIQPAELGDSAVYLCASSPTGEPNYGYTFGSGTRLTVV.

The DNA for the CDR3 is TGTGCCAGTAAAAACAGCTGGAGCTCTGGAAACACCATATATTTT. Protein: CASKNSWSSGNTIYF. V usage is TRBV19 and J usage is TRBJ1-3; D ambiguous. V lost 7 bases and J lost 0, with 13 bases in between. Per germline, CDR1 LNHDA and CDR2 SQIVND (reference sequence). The CDR3 covers 15 residues.

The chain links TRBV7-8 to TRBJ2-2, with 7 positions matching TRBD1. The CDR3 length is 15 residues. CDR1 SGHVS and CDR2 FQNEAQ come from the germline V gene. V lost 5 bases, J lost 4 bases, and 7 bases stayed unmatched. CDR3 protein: CASSVRDSSTGELFF. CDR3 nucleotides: TGTGCCAGCAGCGTCCGGGACAGCTCCACCGGGGAGCTGTTTTTT.

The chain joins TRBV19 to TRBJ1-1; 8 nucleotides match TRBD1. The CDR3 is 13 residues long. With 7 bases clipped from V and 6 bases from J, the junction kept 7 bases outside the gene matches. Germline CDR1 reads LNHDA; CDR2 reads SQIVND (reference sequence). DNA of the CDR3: TGTGCCAGTACTCAGGGGGCCTGGTCTGAAGCTTTCTTT. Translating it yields CASTQGAWSEAFF. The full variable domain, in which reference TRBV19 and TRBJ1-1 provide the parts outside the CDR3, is DGGITQSPKYLFRKEGQNVTLSCEQNLNHDAMYWYRQDPGQGLRLIYYSQIVNDFQKGDIAEGYSVSREKKESFPLTVTSAQKNPTAFYLCASTQGAWSEAFFGQGTRLTVV.

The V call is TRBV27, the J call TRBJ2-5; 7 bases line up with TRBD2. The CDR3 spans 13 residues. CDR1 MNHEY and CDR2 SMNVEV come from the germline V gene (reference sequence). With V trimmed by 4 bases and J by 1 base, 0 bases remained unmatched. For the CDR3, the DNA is TGTGCCAGCAGTTGGGGGGGCCAAGAGACCCAGTACTTC. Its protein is CASSWGGQETQYF.

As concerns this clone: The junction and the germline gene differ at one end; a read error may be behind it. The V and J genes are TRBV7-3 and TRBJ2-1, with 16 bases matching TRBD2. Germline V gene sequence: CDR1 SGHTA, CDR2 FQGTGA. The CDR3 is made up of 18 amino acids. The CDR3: CASSLTGTSGGAPGEQFF. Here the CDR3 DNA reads TGTGCCAGCAGCTTAACAGGGACTAGCGGGGGGGCCCCCGGTGAGCAATTCTTC.

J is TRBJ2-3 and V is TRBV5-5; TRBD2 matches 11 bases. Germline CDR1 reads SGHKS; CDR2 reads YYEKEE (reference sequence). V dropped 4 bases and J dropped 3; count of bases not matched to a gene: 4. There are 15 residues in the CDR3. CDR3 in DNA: TGTGCCAGCAGCCCCACTAGCGGGAGTACAGATACGCAGTATTTT. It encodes CASSPTSGSTDTQYF. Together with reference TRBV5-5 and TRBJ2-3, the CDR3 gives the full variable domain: DAGVTQSPTHLIKTRGQQVTLRCSPISGHKSVSWYQQVLGQGPQFIFQYYEKEERGRGNFPDRFSARQFPNYSSELNVNALLLGDSALYLCASSPTSGSTDTQYFGPGTRLTVL.

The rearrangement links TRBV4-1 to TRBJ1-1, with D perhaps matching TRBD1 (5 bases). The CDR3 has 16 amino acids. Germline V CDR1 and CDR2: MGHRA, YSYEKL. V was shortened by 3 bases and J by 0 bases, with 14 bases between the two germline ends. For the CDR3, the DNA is TGCGCCAGCAGCCAGTCAGGGACGAGGGTGAACACTGAAGCTTTCTTT. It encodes CASSQSGTRVNTEAFF.

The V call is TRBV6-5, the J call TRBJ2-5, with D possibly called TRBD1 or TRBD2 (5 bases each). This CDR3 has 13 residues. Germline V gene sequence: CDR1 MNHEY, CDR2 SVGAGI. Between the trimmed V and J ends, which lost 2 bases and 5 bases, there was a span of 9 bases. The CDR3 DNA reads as TGTGCCAGCAGTTACAGGGGCGGGGAGACCCAGTACTTC. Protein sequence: CASSYRGGETQYF.

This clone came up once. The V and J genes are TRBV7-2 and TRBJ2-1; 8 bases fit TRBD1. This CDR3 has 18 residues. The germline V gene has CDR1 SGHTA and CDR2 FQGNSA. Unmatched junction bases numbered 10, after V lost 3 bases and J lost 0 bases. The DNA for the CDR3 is TGTGCCAGCAGCTTCCGGGACAGGACAAGGAGCTCCTACAATGAGCAGTTCTTC. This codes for CASSFRDRTRSSYNEQFF.

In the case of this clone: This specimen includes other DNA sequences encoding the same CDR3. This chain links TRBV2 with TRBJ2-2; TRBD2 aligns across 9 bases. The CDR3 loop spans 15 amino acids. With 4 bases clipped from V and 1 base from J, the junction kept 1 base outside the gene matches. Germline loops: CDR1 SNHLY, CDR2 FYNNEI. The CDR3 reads CASSGTSENTGELFF. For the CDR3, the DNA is TGTGCCAGCAGTGGGACTAGCGAGAACACCGGGGAGCTGTTTTTT.

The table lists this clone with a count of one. This CDR3 is CASSPYYEQYF. CDR3 nucleotide sequence: TGTGCCAGCAGCCCCTACTACGAGCAGTACTTC. This chain links TRBV7-8 with TRBJ2-7; D remains ambiguous. The germline V and J ends were trimmed by 5 bases and 3 bases, with 5 bases remaining between them. Germline V gene sequence: CDR1 SGHVS, CDR2 FQNEAQ. This CDR3 contains 11 residues. The variable domain in full, completed from reference TRBV7-8 and TRBJ2-7, reads GAGVSQSPRYKVAKRGQDVALRCDPISGHVSLFWYQQALGQGPEFLTYFQNEAQLDKSGLPSDRFFAERPEGSVSTLKIQRTQQEDSAVYLCASSPYYEQYFGPGTRLTVT.

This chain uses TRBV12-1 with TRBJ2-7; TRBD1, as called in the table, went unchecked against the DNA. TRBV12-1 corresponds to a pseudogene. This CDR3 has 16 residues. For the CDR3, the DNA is TGTGCCAGCAGCTTCGTACAAAGGGACAATGACTACGAGCAGTACTTC. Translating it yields CASSFVQRDNDYEQYF.

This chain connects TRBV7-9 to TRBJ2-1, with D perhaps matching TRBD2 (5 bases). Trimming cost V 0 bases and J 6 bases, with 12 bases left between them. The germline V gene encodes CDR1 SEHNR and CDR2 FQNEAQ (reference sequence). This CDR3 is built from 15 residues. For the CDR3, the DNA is TGTGCCAGCAGCTTAGCGGGAGTAGGAATCAATGAGCAGTTCTTC. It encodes CASSLAGVGINEQFF.

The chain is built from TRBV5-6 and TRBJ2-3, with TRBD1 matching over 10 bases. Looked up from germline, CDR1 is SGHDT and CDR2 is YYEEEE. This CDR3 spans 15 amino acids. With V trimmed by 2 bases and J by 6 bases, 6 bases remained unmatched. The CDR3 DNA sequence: TGTGCCAGCAGCTTTGGTGGGACAGGGGAGGATACGCAGTATTTT. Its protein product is CASSFGGTGEDTQYF.

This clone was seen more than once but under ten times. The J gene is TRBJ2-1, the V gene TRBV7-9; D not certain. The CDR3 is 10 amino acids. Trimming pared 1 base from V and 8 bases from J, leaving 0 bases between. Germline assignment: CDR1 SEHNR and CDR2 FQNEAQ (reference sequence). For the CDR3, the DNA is TGTGCCAGCAGCTTAGATGAGCAGTTCTTC. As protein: CASSLDEQFF. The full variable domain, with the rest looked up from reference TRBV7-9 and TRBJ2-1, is DTGVSQNPRHKITKRGQNVTFRCDPISEHNRLYWYRQTLGQGPEFLTYFQNEAQLEKSRLLSDRFSAERPKGSFSTLEIQRTEQGDSAMYLCASSLDEQFFGPGTRLTVL.

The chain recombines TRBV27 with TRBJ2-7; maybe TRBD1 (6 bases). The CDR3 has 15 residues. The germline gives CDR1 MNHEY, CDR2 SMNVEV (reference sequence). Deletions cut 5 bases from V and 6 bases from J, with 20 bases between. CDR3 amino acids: CASSAADRLGLEQYF. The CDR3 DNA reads TGTGCCAGCAGTGCCGCTGACAGGTTAGGCCTCGAGCAGTACTTC.

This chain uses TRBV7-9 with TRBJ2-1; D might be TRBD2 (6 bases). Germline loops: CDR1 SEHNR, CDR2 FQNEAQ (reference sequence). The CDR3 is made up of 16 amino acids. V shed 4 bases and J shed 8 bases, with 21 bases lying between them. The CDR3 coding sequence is TGTGCCAGCAGCTCAGTGGCGGGACCATCTGGGGATGAGCAGTTCTTC. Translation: CASSSVAGPSGDEQFF.

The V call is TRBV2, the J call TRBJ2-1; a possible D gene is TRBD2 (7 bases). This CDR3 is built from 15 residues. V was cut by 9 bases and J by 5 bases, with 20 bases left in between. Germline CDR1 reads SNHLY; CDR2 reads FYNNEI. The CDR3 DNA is TGTGCCAGGGAGGGGAGGGGGAGGAAAGACAATGAGCAGTTCTTC. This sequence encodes CAREGRGRKDNEQFF.

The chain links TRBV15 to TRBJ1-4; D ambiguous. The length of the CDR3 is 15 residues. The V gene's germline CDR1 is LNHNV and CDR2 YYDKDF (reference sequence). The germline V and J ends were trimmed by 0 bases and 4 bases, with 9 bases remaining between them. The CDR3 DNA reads TGTGCCACCAGCAGAGATCGTGTTCATAATGAAAAACTGTTTTTT. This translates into CATSRDRVHNEKLFF. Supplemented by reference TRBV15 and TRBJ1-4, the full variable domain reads DAMVIQNPRYQVTQFGKPVTLSCSQTLNHNVMYWYQQKSSQAPKLLFHYYDKDFNNEADTPDNFQSRRPNTSFCFLDIRSPGLGDTAMYLCATSRDRVHNEKLFFGSGTQLSVL.

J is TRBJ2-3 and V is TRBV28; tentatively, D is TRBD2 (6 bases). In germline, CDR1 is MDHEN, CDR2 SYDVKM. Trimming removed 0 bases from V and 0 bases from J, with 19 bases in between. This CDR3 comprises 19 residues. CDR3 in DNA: TGTGCCAGCAGTTTATGGGGCCCGGGGGAGGCTCCTAGCACAGATACGCAGTATTTT. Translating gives CASSLWGPGEAPSTDTQYF. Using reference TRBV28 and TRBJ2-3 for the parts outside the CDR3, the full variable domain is DVKVTQSSRYLVKRTGEKVFLECVQDMDHENMFWYRQDPGLGLRLIYFSYDVKMKEKGDIPEGYSVSREKKERFSLILESASTNQTSMYLCASSLWGPGEAPSTDTQYFGPGTRLTVL.

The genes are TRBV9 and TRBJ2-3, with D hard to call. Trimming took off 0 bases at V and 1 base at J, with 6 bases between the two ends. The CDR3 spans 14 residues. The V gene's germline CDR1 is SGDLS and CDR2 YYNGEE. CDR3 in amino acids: CASSVDGGTDTQYF. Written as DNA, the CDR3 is TGTGCCAGCAGCGTAGATGGCGGCACAGATACGCAGTATTTT.